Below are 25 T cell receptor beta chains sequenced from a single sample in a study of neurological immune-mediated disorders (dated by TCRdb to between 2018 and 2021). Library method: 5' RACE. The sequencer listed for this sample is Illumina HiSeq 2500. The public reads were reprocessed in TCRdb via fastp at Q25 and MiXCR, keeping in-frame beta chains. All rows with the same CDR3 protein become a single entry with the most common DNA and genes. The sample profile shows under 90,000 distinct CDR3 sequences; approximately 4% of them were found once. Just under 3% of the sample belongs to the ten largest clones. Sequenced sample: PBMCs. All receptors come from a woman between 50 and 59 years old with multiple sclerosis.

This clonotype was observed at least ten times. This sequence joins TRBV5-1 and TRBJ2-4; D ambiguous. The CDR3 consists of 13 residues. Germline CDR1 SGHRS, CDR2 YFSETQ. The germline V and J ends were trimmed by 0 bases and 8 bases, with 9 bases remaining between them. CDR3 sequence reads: CASSLAGPHIQYF. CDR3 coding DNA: TGCGCCAGCAGCTTGGCCGGGCCTCACATTCAGTACTTC.

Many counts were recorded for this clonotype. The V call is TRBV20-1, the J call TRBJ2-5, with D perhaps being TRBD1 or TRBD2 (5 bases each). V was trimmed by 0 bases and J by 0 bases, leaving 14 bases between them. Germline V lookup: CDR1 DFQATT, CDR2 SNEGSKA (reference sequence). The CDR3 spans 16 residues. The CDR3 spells CSAREQGRVYQETQYF. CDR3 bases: TGCAGTGCTAGAGAGCAGGGACGGGTGTACCAAGAGACCCAGTACTTC.

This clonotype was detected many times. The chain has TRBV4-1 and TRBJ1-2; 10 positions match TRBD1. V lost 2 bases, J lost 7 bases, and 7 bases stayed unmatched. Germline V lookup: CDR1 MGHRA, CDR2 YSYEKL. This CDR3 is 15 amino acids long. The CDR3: CASSQYDRDRGGYTF. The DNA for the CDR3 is TGCGCCAGCAGCCAATACGACCGGGACAGGGGTGGCTACACCTTC.

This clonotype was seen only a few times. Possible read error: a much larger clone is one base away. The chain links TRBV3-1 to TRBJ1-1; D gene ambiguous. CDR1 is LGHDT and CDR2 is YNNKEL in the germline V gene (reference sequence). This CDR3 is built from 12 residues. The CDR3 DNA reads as TGTGCCAGCAGCAAAGATCAAGGTGAAGCTTTCTTT. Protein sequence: CASSKDQGEAFF. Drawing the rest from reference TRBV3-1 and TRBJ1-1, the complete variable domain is DTAVSQTPKYLVTQMGNDKSIKCEQNLGHDTMYWYKQDSKKFLKIMFSYNNKELIINETVPNRFSPKSPDKAHLNLHINSLELGDSAVYFCASSKDQGEAFFGQGTRLTVV.

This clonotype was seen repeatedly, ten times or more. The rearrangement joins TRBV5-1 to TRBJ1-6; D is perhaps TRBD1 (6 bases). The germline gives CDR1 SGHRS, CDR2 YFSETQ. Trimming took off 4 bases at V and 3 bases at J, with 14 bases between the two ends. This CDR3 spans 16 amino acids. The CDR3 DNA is TGCGCCAGCAGCAATTACATGGACAGCTATAATTCACCCCTCCACTTT. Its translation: CASSNYMDSYNSPLHF. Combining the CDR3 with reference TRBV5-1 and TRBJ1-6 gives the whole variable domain KAGVTQTPRYLIKTRGQQVTLSCSPISGHRSVSWYQQTPGQGLQFLFEYFSETQRNKGNFPGRFSGRQFSNSRSEMNVSTLELGDSALYLCASSNYMDSYNSPLHFGNGTRLTVT.

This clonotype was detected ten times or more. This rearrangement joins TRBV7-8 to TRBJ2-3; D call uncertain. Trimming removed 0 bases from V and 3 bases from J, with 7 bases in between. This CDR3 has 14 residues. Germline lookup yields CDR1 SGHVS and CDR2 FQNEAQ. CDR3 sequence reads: CASSLARLTDTQYF. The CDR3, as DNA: TGTGCCAGCAGCTTAGCTCGGTTAACAGATACGCAGTATTTT.

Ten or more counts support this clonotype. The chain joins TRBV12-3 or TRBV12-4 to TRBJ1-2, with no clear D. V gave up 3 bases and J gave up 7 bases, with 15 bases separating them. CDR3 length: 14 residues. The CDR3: CASSFTGIRLGYTF. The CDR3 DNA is TGTGCCAGCAGTTTTACGGGTATTCGACTTGGCTACACCTTC.

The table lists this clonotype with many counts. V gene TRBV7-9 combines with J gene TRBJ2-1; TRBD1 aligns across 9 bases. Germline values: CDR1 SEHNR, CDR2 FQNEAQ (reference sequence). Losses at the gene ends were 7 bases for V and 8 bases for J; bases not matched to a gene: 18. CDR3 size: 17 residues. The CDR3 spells CASTPPGTGTGNDEQFF. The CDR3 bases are TGTGCCAGCACCCCGCCGGGCACCGGGACAGGGAACGATGAGCAGTTCTTC.

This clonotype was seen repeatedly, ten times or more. The CDR3 bases are TGTGCCATCAGTGATGTACAGGGGGCGAACATTCAGTACTTC. Translation gives CAISDVQGANIQYF. V and J are TRBV10-3 and TRBJ2-4; 9 bases agree with TRBD1. V lost 3 bases to trimming and J lost 7 bases; unmatched junction nucleotides: 4. Germline V gives CDR1 ENHRY, CDR2 SYGVKD. The CDR3 consists of 14 residues.

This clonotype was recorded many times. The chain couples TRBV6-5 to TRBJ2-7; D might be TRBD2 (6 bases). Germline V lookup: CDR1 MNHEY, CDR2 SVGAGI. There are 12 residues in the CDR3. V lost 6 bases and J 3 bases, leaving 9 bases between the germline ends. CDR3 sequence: CASSRDFYEQYF. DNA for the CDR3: TGTGCCAGCAGCCGGGACTTCTACGAGCAGTACTTC.

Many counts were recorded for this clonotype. The CDR3 here is CSARLASGANEKLFF. CDR3 bases: TGCAGTGCTAGATTGGCCTCGGGGGCTAATGAAAAACTGTTTTTT. The chain employs TRBV20-1 and TRBJ1-4; D is possibly TRBD1 (5 bases). Germline CDR1 reads DFQATT; CDR2 reads SNEGSKA (reference sequence). The CDR3 runs 15 residues. Deletions cut 2 bases from V and 3 bases from J, with 13 bases between.

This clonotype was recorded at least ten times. CDR3 DNA: TGTGCCAGCAGCGTAGAAGGGGGGCCGGTCGGGGAGCTGTTTTTT. Its protein product is CASSVEGGPVGELFF. The rearrangement links TRBV9 to TRBJ2-2; D is perhaps TRBD1 or TRBD2 (6 bases each). CDR1 is SGDLS, CDR2 YYNGEE, per germline. This CDR3 comprises 15 residues. Trimming took 0 bases from V and 7 from J, leaving 13 bases between them. The full variable domain, its missing parts supplied by reference TRBV9 and TRBJ2-2, is DSGVTQTPKHLITATGQRVTLRCSPRSGDLSVYWYQQSLDQGLQFLIQYYNGEERAKGNILERFSAQQFPDLHSELNLSSLELGDSALYFCASSVEGGPVGELFFGEGSRLTVL.

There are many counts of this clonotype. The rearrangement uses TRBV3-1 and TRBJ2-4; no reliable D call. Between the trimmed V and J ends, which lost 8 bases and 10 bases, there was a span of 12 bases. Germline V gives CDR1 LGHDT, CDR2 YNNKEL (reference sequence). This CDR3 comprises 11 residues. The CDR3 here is CASALSGIQYF. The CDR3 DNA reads TGTGCCAGCGCTCTTTCGGGTATTCAGTACTTC.

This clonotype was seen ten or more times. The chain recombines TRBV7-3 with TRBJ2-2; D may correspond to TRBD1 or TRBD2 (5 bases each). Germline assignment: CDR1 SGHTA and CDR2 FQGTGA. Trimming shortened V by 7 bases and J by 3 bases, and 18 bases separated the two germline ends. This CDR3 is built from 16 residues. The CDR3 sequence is CASTRLSGRDTGELFF. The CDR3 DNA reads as TGTGCCAGCACTCGGTTGTCGGGGCGAGACACCGGGGAGCTGTTTTTT.

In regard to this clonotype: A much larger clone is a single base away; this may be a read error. For the CDR3, the DNA is TGTGCCAGCAGCCCCACAGGGGTCCAGTCCTTGTTTTTT. Residues: CASSPTGVQSLFF. The rearrangement links TRBV6-5 to TRBJ1-4, with 7 bases fitting TRBD1. Germline CDR1 and CDR2: MNHEY and SVGAGI. V shed 6 bases, J shed 15 bases, and the junction held 13 bases outside the gene matches. The CDR3 covers 13 residues.

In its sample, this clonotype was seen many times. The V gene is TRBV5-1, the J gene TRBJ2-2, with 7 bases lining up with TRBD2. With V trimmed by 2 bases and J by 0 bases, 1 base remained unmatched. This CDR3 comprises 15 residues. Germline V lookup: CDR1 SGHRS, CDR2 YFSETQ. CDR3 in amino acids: CASSLAGSNTGELFF. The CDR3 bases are TGCGCCAGCAGCTTAGCGGGGTCGAACACCGGGGAGCTGTTTTTT.

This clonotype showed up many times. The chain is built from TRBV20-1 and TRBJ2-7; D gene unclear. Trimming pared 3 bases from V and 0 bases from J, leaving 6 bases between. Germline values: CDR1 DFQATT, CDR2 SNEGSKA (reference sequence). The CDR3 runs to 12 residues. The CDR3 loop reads CSASPSSYEQYF. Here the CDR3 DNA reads TGCAGTGCTAGCCCTAGCTCCTACGAGCAGTACTTC.

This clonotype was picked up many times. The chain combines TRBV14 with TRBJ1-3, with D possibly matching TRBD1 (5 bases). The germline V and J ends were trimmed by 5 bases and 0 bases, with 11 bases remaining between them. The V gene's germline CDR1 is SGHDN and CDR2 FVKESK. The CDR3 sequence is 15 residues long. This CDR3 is CASSAFRDSGNTIYF. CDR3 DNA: TGTGCCAGCAGCGCTTTCAGGGACTCTGGAAACACCATATATTTT. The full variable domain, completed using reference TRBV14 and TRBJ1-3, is EAGVTQFPSHSVIEKGQTVTLRCDPISGHDNLYWYRRVMGKEIKFLLHFVKESKQDESGMPNNRFLAERTGGTYSTLKVQPAELEDSGVYFCASSAFRDSGNTIYFGEGSWLTVV.

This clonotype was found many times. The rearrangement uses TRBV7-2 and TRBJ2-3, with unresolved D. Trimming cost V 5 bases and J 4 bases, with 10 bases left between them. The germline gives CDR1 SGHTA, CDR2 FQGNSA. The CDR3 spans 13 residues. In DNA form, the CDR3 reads TGTGCCAGCAGCCCACCTGGGCCAGATACGCAGTATTTT. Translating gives CASSPPGPDTQYF.

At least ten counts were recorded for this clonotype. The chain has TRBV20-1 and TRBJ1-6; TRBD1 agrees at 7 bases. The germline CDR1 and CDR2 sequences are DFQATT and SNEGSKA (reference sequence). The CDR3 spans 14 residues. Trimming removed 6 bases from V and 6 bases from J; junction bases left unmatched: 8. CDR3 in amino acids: CSARQGQSNSPLHF. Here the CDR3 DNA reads TGCAGTGCCCGACAGGGCCAAAGTAATTCACCCCTCCACTTT.

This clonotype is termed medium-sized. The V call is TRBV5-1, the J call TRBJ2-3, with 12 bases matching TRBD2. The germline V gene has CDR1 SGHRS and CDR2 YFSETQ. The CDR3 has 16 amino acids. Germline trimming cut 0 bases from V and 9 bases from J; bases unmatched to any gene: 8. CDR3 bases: TGCGCCAGCAGCTTGGAGGCGACTAGCGGGGGTTCCACGCAGTATTTT. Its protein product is CASSLEATSGGSTQYF.

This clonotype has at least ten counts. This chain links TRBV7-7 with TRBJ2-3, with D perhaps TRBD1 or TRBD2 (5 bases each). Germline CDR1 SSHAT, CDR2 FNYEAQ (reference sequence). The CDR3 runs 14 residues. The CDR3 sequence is CAVPGPREGDTQYF. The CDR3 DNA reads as TGTGCTGTCCCGGGACCAAGGGAAGGAGATACGCAGTATTTT. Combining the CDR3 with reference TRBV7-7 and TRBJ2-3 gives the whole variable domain GAGVSQSPRYKVTKRGQDVTLRCDPISSHATLYWYQQALGQGPEFLTYFNYEAQPDKSGLPSDRFSAERPEGSISTLTIQRTEQRDSAMYRCAVPGPREGDTQYFGPGTRLTVL.

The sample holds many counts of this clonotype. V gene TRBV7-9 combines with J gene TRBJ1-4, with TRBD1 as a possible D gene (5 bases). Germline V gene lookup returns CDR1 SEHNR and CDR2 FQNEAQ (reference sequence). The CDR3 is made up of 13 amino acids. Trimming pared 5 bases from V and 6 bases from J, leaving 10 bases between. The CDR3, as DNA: TGTGCCAGCAGCCCACCCAGGGATGAAAAACTGTTTTTT. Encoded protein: CASSPPRDEKLFF.

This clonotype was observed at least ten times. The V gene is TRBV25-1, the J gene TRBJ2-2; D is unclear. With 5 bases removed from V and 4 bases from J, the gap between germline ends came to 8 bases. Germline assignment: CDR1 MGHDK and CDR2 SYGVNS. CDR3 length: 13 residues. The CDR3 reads CASSWISTGELFF. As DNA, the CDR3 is TGTGCCAGCAGTTGGATCAGCACCGGGGAGCTGTTTTTT. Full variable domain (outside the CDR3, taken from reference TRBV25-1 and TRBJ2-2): EADIYQTPRYLVIGTGKKITLECSQTMGHDKMYWYQQDPGMELHLIHYSYGVNSTEKGDLSSESTVSRIRTEHFPLTLESARPSHTSQYLCASSWISTGELFFGEGSRLTVL.

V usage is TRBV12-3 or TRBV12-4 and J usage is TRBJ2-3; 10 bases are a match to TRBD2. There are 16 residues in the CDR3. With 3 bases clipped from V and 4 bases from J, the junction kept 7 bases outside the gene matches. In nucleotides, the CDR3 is TGTGCCAGCAGTTTGAGCAGGACTAGCGGACCAGATACGCAGTATTTT. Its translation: CASSLSRTSGPDTQYF.